A selection of T cell receptor beta chains follows, all from one sample in a study of blood T cell repertoires in COVID-19. Only in-frame clones appear in the TCRdb table, and some are missing; sequencing was by immunoSEQ multiplex PCR. The table has approximately 51,000 clones, over 80% seen once. The sample taken for sequencing was peripheral blood. These receptors were obtained from a woman older than 75 with COVID-19, enrolled during active disease. CDR3s include the opening cysteine and the closing phenylalanine or tryptophan. Fields, in order: J gene, V gene, CDR3 protein.

j_gene: TRBJ2-1; v_gene: TRBV3-1/TRBV3-2; CDR3aa: CASSPRHSYNEQFF
j_gene: TRBJ2-7; v_gene: TRBV2; CDR3aa: CASIGGYEQYF
j_gene: TRBJ2-7; v_gene: TRBV5-1; CDR3aa: CASSLAYEQYF
j_gene: TRBJ2-1; v_gene: TRBV5-1; CDR3aa: CASRRGLAGELYNEQFF
j_gene: TRBJ2-7; v_gene: TRBV18; CDR3aa: CASSPPGESYEQYF
j_gene: TRBJ1-6; v_gene: TRBV19; CDR3aa: CASSSSDRHNSPLHF
j_gene: TRBJ2-2; v_gene: TRBV2; CDR3aa: CASTLGGVRTGELFF
j_gene: TRBJ1-2; v_gene: TRBV20-1; CDR3aa: CSVTGGRGYTF
j_gene: TRBJ2-7; v_gene: TRBV6-5; CDR3aa: CASGQFGDPYEQYF
j_gene: TRBJ1-6; v_gene: TRBV5-1; CDR3aa: CASSLQGDSPLHF
j_gene: TRBJ1-5; v_gene: TRBV25-1; CDR3aa: CASSEYGSGNQPQHF
j_gene: TRBJ1-2; v_gene: TRBV5-1; CDR3aa: CASSAGQGADGYTF
j_gene: TRBJ1-1; v_gene: TRBV5-1; CDR3aa: CASSSRTPRENTEAFF
j_gene: TRBJ1-2; v_gene: TRBV4-2; CDR3aa: CASSQGRRPAGYTF
j_gene: TRBJ2-7; v_gene: TRBV7-8; CDR3aa: CASSLLGLEVYEQYF
j_gene: TRBJ2-1; v_gene: TRBV7-2; CDR3aa: CASSPQGLTHRRFF
j_gene: TRBJ2-7; v_gene: TRBV6-2/TRBV6-3; CDR3aa: CASSHGGEQYF
j_gene: TRBJ1-3; v_gene: TRBV5-8; CDR3aa: CASSLQAARNTIYF
j_gene: TRBJ2-3; v_gene: TRBV10-3; CDR3aa: CAISEQMATALSTDTQYF
j_gene: TRBJ2-5; v_gene: TRBV18; CDR3aa: CASSPLTTGRETQYF
j_gene: TRBJ2-3; v_gene: TRBV28; CDR3aa: CASSTRTSGSTDTQYF
j_gene: TRBJ1-1; v_gene: TRBV27; CDR3aa: CASSSYRVKTEAFF
j_gene: TRBJ2-5; v_gene: TRBV18; CDR3aa: CASSPGLRETQYF
j_gene: TRBJ2-7; v_gene: TRBV9; CDR3aa: CASSLRTGAYEQYF
j_gene: TRBJ2-7; v_gene: TRBV6-5; CDR3aa: CASSLAGTGAYEQYF
j_gene: TRBJ1-2; v_gene: TRBV2; CDR3aa: CASRDPRTGYGYTF
j_gene: TRBJ2-1; v_gene: TRBV28; CDR3aa: CASSSSLPKGVGNEQFF
j_gene: TRBJ1-5; v_gene: TRBV6-5; CDR3aa: CASSFRYRDRGQPQHF
j_gene: TRBJ1-2; v_gene: TRBV19; CDR3aa: CASSRYIRDRGHLGYTF
j_gene: TRBJ1-2; v_gene: TRBV6-1; CDR3aa: CASSENRVPNYGYTF
j_gene: TRBJ2-5; v_gene: TRBV7-9; CDR3aa: CASSFSGGPLETQYF
j_gene: TRBJ1-4; v_gene: TRBV7-9; CDR3aa: CASSEQVVNEKLFF
j_gene: TRBJ1-6; v_gene: TRBV6-5; CDR3aa: CASSIHTRLLHF
j_gene: TRBJ2-5; v_gene: TRBV28; CDR3aa: CASSLDIGGREETQYF
j_gene: TRBJ1-1; v_gene: TRBV7-2; CDR3aa: CASSPGGPGNTEAFF
j_gene: TRBJ2-3; v_gene: TRBV3-1/TRBV3-2; CDR3aa: CASSRYRTSDRTDTQYF
j_gene: TRBJ2-5; v_gene: TRBV5-1; CDR3aa: CASSPGNPQETQYF
j_gene: TRBJ2-1; v_gene: TRBV24-1; CDR3aa: CATRLTGDNYNEQFF
j_gene: TRBJ1-1; v_gene: TRBV14; CDR3aa: CASSQYYRVNTEAFF
j_gene: TRBJ2-2; v_gene: TRBV19; CDR3aa: CASTILAGVFTGELFF
j_gene: TRBJ2-5; v_gene: TRBV19; CDR3aa: CASSIGYRAAGEETQYF
j_gene: TRBJ2-5; v_gene: TRBV9; CDR3aa: CASGGPTQETQYF
j_gene: TRBJ2-7; v_gene: TRBV6-1; CDR3aa: CASSARLASSSFSYEQYF
j_gene: TRBJ2-1; v_gene: TRBV12-5; CDR3aa: CASSSSGIPQQFF
j_gene: TRBJ1-2; v_gene: TRBV7-9; CDR3aa: CASRLDRLYGYTF
j_gene: TRBJ2-7; v_gene: TRBV28; CDR3aa: CASSFVTVPYEQYF